The 2 T cell receptor beta chains presented below share a single source sample, sequenced in a study of T cells after yellow fever vaccination. One entry per CDR3 protein, called by TCRdb with MiXCR from the 5' RACE reads. The sample consists of around 30,000 distinct CDR3 sequences, 6.5% to 8% of them appearing once. The sample consisted of PBMCs, either bulk or a sorted T-cell subset (CD4+, CD8+, memory, or dextramer-sorted; not recorded which), taken on the day of the first yellow fever vaccination. Receptor source: a man aged 18 to 29 who received the YFV17D yellow fever vaccine.

This clonotype appeared many times. This chain links TRBV6-2 or TRBV6-3 with TRBJ2-1, with 9 positions matching TRBD1. V shed 2 bases and J 6 bases; nucleotides not matched to a gene: 2. Germline CDR1 reads MNHEY; CDR2 reads SVGEGT. The CDR3 consists of 14 residues. In nucleotides, the CDR3 is TGTGCCAGCAGTTACGAGACAGGGGGCAATGAGCAGTTCTTC. Residues: CASSYETGGNEQFF.

Many counts were recorded for this clonotype. The chain links TRBV27 to TRBJ1-5; a possible D gene is TRBD1 (5 bases). Germline lookup yields CDR1 MNHEY and CDR2 SMNVEV (reference sequence). This CDR3 spans 13 amino acids. V lost 8 bases, J lost 1 base, and 9 bases lay in between. The CDR3 sequence is CASVGASNQPQHF. CDR3 bases: TGTGCCAGCGTCGGGGCCAGCAATCAGCCCCAGCATTTT.